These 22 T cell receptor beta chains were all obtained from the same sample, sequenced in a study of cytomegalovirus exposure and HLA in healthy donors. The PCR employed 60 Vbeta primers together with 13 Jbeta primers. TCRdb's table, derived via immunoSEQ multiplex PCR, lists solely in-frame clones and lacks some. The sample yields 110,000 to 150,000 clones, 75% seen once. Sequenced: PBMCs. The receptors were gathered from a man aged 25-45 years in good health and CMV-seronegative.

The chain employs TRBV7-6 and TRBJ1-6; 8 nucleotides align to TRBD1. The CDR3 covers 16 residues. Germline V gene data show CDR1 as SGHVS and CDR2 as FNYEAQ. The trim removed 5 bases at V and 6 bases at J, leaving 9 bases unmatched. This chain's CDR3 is CASSDLTGASNSPLHF. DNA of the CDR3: TGTGCCAGCAGCGACCTGACAGGGGCCTCTAATTCACCCCTCCACTTT.

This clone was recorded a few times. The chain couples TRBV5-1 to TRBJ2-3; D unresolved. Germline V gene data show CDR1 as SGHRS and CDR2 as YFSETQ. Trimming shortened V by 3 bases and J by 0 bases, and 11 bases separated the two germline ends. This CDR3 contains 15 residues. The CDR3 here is CASSSSPTSTDTQYF. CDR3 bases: TGCGCCAGCAGCTCCTCTCCTACTAGCACAGATACGCAGTATTTT.

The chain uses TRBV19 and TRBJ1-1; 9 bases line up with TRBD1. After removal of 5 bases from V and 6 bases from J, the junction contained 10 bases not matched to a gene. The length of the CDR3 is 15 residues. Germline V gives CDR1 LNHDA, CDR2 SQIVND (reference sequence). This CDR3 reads CASSFLTGGSPEAFF. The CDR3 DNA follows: TGTGCCAGTAGTTTCCTGACAGGGGGGAGCCCTGAAGCTTTCTTT.

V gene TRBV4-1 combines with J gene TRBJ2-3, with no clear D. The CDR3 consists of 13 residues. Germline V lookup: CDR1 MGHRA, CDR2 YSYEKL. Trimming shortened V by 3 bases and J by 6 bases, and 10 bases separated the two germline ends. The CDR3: CASSHADEDTQYF. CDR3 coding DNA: TGCGCCAGCAGCCACGCTGATGAGGATACGCAGTATTTT.

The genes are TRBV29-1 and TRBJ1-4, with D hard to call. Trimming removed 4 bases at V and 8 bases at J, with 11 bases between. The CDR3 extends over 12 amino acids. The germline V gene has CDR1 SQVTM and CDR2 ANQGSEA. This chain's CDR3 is CSVAGGAEKLFF. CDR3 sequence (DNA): TGCAGCGTTGCGGGTGGTGCGGAAAAACTGTTTTTT.

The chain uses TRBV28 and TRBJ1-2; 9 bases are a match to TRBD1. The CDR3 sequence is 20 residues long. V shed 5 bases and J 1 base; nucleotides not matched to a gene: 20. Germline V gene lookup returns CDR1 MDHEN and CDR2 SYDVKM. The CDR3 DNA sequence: TGTGCCAGCAGTACACCCACGGGACAGGGTACACATTTTTTTAACTATGGCTACACCTTC. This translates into CASSTPTGQGTHFFNYGYTF.

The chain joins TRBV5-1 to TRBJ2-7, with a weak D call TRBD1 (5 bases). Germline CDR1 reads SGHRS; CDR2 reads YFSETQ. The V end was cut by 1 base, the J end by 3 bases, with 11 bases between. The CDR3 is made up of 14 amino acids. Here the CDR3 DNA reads TGCGCCAGCAGCTTGACAGGTGGAAACTACGAGCAGTACTTC. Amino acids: CASSLTGGNYEQYF.

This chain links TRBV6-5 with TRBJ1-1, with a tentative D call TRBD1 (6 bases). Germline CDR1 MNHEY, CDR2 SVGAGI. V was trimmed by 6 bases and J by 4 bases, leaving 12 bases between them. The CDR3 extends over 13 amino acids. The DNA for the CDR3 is TGTGCCAGCAGCCAGGGGCACAGCACTGAAGCTTTCTTT. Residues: CASSQGHSTEAFF.

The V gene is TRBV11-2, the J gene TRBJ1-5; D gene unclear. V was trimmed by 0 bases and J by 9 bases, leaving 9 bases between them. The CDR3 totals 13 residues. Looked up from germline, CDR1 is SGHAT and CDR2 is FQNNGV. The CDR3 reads CASSLEPLGPQHF. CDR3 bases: TGTGCCAGCAGCTTAGAGCCCCTCGGGCCCCAGCATTTT.

The CDR3 loop reads CASSQDRGSSQETQYF. For the CDR3, the DNA is TGTGCCAGCAGCCAAGATCGCGGTAGTTCTCAAGAGACCCAGTACTTC. V gene TRBV4-2 combines with J gene TRBJ2-5; no definite D call. The germline V gene has CDR1 LGHNA and CDR2 YNFKEQ. CDR3 length: 16 amino acids. The germline V and J ends were trimmed by 0 bases and 2 bases, with 13 bases remaining between them.

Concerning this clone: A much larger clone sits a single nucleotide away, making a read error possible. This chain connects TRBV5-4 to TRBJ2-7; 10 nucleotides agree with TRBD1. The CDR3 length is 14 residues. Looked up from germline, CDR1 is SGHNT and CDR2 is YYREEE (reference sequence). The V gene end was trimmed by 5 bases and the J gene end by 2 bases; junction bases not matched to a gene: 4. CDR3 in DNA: TGTGCCAGCAGAAGGGACAGGGGACCCTACGAGCAGTACTTC. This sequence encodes CASRRDRGPYEQYF.

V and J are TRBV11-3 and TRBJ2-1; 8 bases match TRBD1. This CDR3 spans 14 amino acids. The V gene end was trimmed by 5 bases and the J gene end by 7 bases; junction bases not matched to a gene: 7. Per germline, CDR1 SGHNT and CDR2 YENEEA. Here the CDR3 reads CASSPGQDRNEQFF. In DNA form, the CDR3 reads TGTGCCAGCAGCCCGGGACAGGATAGGAATGAGCAGTTCTTC.

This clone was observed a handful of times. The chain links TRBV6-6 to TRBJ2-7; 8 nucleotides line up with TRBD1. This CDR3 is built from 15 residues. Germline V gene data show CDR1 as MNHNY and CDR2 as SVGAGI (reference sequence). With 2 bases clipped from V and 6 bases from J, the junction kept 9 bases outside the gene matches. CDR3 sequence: CASSYPGTGYFEQYF. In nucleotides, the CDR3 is TGTGCCAGCAGTTACCCCGGGACAGGATACTTCGAGCAGTACTTC.

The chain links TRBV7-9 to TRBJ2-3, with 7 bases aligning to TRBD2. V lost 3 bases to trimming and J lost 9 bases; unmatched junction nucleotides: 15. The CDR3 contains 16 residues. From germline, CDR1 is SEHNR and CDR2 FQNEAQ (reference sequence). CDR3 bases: TGTGCCAGCAGCTTTATAACGGGACTATCCCTTAGGACGCAGTATTTT. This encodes CASSFITGLSLRTQYF.

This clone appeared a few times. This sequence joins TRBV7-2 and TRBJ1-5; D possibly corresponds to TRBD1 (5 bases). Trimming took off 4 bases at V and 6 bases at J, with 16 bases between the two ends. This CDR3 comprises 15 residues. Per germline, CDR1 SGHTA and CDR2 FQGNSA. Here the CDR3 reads CASSSSPGLAQPQHF. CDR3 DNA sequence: TGTGCCAGCAGCTCCAGTCCAGGGTTGGCTCAGCCCCAGCATTTT.

The CDR3 loop reads CASSLTPDRQETQYF. The CDR3 DNA follows: TGTGCCAGCAGCCTCACCCCCGACAGGCAAGAGACCCAGTACTTC. J is TRBJ2-5 and V is TRBV11-1; possible D gene TRBD1, 6 bases. This CDR3 is 15 amino acids long. Deletions cut 5 bases from V and 2 bases from J, with 15 bases between. Germline V gene sequence: CDR1 SGHAT, CDR2 FQDESV (reference sequence).

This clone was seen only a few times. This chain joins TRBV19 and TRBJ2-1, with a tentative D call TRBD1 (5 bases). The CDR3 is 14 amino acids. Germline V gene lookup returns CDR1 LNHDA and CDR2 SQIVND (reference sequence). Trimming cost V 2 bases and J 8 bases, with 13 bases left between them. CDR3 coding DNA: TGTGCCAGTAGTATACGACAGTTAGGCCATGAGCAGTTCTTC. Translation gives CASSIRQLGHEQFF. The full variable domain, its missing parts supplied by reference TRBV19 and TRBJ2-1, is DGGITQSPKYLFRKEGQNVTLSCEQNLNHDAMYWYRQDPGQGLRLIYYSQIVNDFQKGDIAEGYSVSREKKESFPLTVTSAQKNPTAFYLCASSIRQLGHEQFFGPGTRLTVL.

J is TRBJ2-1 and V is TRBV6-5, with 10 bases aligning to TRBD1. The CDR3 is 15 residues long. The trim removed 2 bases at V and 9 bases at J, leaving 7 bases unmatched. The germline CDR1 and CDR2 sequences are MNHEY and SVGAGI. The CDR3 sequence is CASSYPGTGEVEQFF. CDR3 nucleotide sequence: TGTGCCAGCAGTTACCCCGGGACAGGGGAGGTTGAGCAGTTCTTC.

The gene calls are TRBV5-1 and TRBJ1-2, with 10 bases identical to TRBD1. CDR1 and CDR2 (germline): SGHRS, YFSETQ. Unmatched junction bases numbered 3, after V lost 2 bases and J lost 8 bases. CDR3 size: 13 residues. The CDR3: CASSFGTGVGYTF. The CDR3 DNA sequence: TGCGCCAGCAGCTTCGGGACAGGGGTAGGCTACACCTTC.

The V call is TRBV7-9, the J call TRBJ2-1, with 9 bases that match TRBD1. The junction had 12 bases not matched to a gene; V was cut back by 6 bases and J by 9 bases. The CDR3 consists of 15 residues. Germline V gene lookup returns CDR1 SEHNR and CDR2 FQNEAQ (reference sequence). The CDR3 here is CASSSWDRVVVEQFF. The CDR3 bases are TGTGCCAGCAGTTCCTGGGACAGGGTCGTCGTTGAGCAGTTCTTC.

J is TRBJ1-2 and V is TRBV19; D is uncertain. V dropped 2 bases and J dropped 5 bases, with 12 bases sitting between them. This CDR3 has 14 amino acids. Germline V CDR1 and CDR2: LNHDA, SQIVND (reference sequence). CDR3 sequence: CASSIQRIKYGYTF. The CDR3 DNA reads TGTGCCAGTAGTATACAGAGGATTAAGTATGGCTACACCTTC.

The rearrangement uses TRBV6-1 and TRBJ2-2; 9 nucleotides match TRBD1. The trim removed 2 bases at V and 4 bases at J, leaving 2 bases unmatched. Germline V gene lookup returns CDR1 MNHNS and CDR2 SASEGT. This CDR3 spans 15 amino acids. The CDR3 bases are TGTGCCAGCAGTGAAAGGACAGGGGTCACCGGGGAGCTGTTTTTT. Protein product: CASSERTGVTGELFF.